There are many counts of the clone carrying this T cell receptor beta chain. Its antigen is as yet unknown. TCRdb reprocessed the 5' RACE reads with MiXCR, giving one entry per CDR3 protein. The sample consists of some 350,000 distinct CDR3 sequences, 6.2% of them appearing once. The sample is drawn from a study of T cells after yellow fever vaccination. Overall study results and limits: Faster peaking, at day 5 versus 15, marked a secondary response that was weaker.

V lost 6 bases to trimming and J lost 0 bases, with 11 bases between them. This CDR3 has 14 amino acids. Germline CDR1 and CDR2: MNHEY and SMNVEV (reference sequence). This TCR came from a man aged 25 to 40 who received the YFV17D yellow fever vaccine. The chain is built from TRBV27 and TRBJ1-1; D call uncertain. Sequencing used PBMCs, obtained 5 days after the yellow fever booster vaccination. The CDR3 region is CASRPRSVNTEAFF. The CDR3, as DNA: TGTGCCAGCAGACCCAGGAGTGTGAACACTGAAGCTTTCTTT.